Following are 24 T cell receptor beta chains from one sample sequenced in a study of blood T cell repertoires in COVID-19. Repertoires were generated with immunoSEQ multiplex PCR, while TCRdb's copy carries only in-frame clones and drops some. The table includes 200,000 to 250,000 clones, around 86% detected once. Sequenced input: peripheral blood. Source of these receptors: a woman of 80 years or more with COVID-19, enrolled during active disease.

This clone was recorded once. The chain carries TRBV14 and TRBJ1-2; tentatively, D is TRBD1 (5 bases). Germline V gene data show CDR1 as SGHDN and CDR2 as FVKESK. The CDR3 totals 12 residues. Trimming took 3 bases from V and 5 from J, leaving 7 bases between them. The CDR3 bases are TGTGCCAGCAGCCAGGGACTATATGGCTACACCTTC. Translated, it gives CASSQGLYGYTF.

CDR3 DNA: TGTGCCAGCTCACAGGGGCAGGGGAGGGGAATGAACACTGAAGCTTTCTTT. Its protein is CASSQGQGRGMNTEAFF. This chain connects TRBV18 to TRBJ1-1; possibly TRBD1 for D (6 bases). CDR3 length equals 17 residues. Germline V gene sequence: CDR1 KGHSH, CDR2 LQKENI. Trimming took off 4 bases at V and 0 bases at J, with 18 bases between the two ends. The full variable domain, completed using reference TRBV18 and TRBJ1-1, is NAGVMQNPRHLVRRRGQEARLRCSPMKGHSHVYWYRQLPEEGLKFMVYLQKENIIDESGMPKERFSAEFPKEGPSILRIQQVVRGDSAAYFCASSQGQGRGMNTEAFFGQGTRLTVV.

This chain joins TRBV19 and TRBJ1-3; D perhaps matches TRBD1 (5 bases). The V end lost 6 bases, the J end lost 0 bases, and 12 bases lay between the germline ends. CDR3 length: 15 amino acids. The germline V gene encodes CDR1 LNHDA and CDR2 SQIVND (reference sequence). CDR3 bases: TGTGCCAGTAGCCAAAACAGGTACTCTGGAAACACCATATATTTT. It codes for CASSQNRYSGNTIYF. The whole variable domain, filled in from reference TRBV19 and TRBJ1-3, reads DGGITQSPKYLFRKEGQNVTLSCEQNLNHDAMYWYRQDPGQGLRLIYYSQIVNDFQKGDIAEGYSVSREKKESFPLTVTSAQKNPTAFYLCASSQNRYSGNTIYFGEGSWLTVV.

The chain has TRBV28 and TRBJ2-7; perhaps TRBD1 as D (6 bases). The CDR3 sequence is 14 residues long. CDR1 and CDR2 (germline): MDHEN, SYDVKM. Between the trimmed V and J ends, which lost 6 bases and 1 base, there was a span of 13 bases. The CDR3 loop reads CASSPGTPSYEQYV. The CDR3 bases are TGTGCCAGCAGCCCCGGGACACCGTCCTACGAGCAGTACGTC.

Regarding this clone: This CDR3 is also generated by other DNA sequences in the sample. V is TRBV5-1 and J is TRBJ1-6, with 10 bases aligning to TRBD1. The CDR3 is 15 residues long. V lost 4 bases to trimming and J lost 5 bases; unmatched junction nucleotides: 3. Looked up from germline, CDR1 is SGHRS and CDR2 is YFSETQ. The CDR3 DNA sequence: TGCGCCAGCAGCCACGGGACAGGGGATAATTCACCCCTCCACTTT. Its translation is CASSHGTGDNSPLHF.

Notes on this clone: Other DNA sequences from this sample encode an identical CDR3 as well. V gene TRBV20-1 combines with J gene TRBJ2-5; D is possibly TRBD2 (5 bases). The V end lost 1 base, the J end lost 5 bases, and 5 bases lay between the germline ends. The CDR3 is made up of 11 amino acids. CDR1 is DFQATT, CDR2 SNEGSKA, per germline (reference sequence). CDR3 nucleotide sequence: TGCAGTGCTAGAGGAGGGGAGACCCAGTACTTC. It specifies CSARGGETQYF.

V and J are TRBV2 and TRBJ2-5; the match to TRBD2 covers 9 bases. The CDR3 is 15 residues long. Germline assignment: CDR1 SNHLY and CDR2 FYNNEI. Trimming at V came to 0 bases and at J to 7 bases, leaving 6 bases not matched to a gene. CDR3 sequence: CASSEAGLAEGTQYF. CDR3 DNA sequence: TGTGCCAGCAGTGAAGCGGGACTAGCTGAGGGGACCCAGTACTTC.

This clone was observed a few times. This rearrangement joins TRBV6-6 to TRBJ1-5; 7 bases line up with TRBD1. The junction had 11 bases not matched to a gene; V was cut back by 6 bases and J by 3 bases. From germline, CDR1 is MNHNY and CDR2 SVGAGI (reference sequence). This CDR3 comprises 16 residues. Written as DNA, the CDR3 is TGTGCCAGCAGAGACAGGGACACGGGGCTCAATCAGCCCCAGCATTTT. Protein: CASRDRDTGLNQPQHF.

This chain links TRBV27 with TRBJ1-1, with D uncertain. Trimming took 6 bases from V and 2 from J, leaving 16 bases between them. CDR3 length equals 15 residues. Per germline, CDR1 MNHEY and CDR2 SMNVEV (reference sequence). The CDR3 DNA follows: TGTGCCAGCAGGCCAGGTGTAGTCTTTAACACTGAAGCTTTCTTT. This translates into CASRPGVVFNTEAFF.

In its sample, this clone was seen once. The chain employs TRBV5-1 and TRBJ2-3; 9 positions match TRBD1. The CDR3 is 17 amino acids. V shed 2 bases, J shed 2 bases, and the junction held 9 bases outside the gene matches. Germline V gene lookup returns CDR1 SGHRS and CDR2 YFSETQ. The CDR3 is CASSLPLGTGPTDTQYF. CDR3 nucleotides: TGCGCCAGCAGCTTACCCTTAGGGACAGGGCCCACAGATACGCAGTATTTT.

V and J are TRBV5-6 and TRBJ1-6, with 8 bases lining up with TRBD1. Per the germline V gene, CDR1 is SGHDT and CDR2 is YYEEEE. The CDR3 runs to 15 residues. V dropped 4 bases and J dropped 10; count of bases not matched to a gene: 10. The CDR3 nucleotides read TGTGCCAGCAGCCTGCCCGGGACAGGATTCTCACCCCTCCACTTT. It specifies CASSLPGTGFSPLHF. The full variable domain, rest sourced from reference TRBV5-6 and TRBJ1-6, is DAGVTQSPTHLIKTRGQQVTLRCSPKSGHDTVSWYQQALGQGPQFIFQYYEEEERQRGNFPDRFSGHQFPNYSSELNVNALLLGDSALYLCASSLPGTGFSPLHFGNGTRLTVT.

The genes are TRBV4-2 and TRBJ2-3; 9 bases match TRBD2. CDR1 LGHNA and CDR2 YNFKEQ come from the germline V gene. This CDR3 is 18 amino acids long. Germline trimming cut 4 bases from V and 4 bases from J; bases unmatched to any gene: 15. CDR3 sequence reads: CASSRRDGSGGSPDTQYF. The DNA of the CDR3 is TGTGCCAGCAGCCGTCGGGATGGTAGCGGGGGTTCGCCAGATACGCAGTATTTT.

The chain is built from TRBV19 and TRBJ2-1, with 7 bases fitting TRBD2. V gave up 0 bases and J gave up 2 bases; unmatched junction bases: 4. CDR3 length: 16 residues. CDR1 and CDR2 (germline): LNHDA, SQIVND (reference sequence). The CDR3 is CASSIDKAGAYNEQFF. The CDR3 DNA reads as TGTGCCAGTAGTATAGATAAGGCGGGGGCCTACAATGAGCAGTTCTTC.

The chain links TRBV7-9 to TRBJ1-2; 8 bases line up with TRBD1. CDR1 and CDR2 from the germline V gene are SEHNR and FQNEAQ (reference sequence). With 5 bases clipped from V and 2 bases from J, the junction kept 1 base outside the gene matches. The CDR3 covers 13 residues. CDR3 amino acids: CASSRQGNYGYTF. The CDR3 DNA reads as TGTGCCAGCAGCCGACAGGGGAACTATGGCTACACCTTC.

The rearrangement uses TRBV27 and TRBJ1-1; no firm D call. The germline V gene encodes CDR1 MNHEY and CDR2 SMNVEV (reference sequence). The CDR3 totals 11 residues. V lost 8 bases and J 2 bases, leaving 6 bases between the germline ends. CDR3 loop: CASGRNTEAFF. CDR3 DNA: TGTGCCAGCGGGCGTAACACTGAAGCTTTCTTT.

In nucleotides, the CDR3 is TGCGCCAGCAGCTTGGCCGCTAGCGGGGGGGAGAATGAGCAGTTCTTC. Protein: CASSLAASGGENEQFF. This chain connects TRBV5-1 to TRBJ2-1; 12 nucleotides line up with TRBD2. CDR1 SGHRS and CDR2 YFSETQ come from the germline V gene. V trimming: 0 bases; J trimming: 7 bases; junction bases outside the gene matches: 5. This CDR3 has 16 amino acids.

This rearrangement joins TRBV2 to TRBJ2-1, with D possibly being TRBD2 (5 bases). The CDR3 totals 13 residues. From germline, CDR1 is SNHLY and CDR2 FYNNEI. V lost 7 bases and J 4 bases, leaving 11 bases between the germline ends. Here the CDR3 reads CASKREFYNEQFF. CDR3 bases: TGTGCCAGCAAGAGGGAGTTTTACAATGAGCAGTTCTTC. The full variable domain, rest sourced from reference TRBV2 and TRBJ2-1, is EPEVTQTPSHQVTQMGQEVILRCVPISNHLYFYWYRQILGQKVEFLVSFYNNEISEKSEIFDDQFSVERPDGSNFTLKIRSTKLEDSAMYFCASKREFYNEQFFGPGTRLTVL.

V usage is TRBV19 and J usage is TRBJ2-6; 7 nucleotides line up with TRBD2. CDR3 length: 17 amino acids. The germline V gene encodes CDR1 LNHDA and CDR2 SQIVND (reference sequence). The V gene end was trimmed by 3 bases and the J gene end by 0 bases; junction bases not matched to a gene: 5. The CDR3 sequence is CASSMGGTPSGANVLTF. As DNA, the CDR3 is TGTGCCAGTAGTATGGGAGGGACGCCCTCTGGGGCCAACGTCCTGACTTTC.

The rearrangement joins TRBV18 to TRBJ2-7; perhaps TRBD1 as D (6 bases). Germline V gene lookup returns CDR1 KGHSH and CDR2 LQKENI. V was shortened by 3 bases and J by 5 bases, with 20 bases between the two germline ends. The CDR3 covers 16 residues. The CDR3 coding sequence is TGTGCCAGCTCACCCCCTAACAGGGCTGGACGGAACGAGCAGTACTTC. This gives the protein CASSPPNRAGRNEQYF.

CDR3 coding DNA: TGTGCCAGCAGCCGGGCGTTGAACACTGAAGCTTTCTTT. This sequence encodes CASSRALNTEAFF. The chain links TRBV14 to TRBJ1-1; D remains ambiguous. Germline V gene data show CDR1 as SGHDN and CDR2 as FVKESK. V was pared by 4 bases and J by 0 bases, with 6 bases between. This CDR3 comprises 13 residues.

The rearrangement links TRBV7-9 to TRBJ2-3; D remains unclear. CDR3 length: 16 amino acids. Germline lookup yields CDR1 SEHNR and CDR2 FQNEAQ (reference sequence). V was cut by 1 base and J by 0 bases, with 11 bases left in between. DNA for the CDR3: TGTGCCAGCAGCTTAGGTGTGAGTCTGAGCACAGATACGCAGTATTTT. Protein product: CASSLGVSLSTDTQYF.

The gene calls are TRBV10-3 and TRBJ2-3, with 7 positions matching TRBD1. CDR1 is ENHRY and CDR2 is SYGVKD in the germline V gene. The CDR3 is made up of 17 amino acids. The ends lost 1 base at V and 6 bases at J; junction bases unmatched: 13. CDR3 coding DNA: TGTGCCATCAGTGAGTTCCTCTCCGGGACAGCTCATGATACGCAGTATTTT. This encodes CAISEFLSGTAHDTQYF.

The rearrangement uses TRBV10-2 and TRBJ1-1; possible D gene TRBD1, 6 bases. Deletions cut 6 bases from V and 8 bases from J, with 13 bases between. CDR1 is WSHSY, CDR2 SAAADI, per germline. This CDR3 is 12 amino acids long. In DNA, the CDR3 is TGCGCCAGCAGAGACAGGATAGACGAAGCTTTCTTT. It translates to CASRDRIDEAFF.

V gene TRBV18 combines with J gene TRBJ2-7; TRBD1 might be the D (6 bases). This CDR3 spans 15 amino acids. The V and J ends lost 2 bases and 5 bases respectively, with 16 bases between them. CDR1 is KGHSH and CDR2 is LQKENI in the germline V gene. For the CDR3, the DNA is TGTGCCAGCTCACCAGTCAGGACAGCACCTAACGAGCAGTACTTC. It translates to CASSPVRTAPNEQYF.